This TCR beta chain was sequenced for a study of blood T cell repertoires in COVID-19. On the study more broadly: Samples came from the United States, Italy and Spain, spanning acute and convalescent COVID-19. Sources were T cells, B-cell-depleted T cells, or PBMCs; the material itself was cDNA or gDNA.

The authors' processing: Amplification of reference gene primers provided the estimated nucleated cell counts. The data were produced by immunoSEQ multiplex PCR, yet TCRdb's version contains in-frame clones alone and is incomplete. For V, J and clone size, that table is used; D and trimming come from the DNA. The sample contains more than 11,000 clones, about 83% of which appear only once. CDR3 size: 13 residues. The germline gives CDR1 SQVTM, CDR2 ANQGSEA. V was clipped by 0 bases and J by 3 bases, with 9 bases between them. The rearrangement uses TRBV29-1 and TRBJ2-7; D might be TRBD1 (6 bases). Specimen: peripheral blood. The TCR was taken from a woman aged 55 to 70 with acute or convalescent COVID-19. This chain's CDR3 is CSVEDEDSYEQYF. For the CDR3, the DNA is TGCAGCGTTGAAGATGAGGACAGCTACGAGCAGTACTTC.